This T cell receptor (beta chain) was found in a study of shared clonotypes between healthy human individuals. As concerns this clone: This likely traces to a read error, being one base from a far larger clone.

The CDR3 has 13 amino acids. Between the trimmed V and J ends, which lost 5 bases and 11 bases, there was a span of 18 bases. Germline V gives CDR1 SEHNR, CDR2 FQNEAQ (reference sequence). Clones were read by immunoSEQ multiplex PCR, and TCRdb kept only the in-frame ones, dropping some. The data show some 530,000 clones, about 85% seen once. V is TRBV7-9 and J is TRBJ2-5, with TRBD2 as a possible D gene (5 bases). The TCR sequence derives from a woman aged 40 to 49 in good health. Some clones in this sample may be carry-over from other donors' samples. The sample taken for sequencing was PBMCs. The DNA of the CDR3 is TGTGCCAGCAGCACGCAACTAGACGGCGGGCAGTACTTC. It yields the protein CASSTQLDGGQYF.